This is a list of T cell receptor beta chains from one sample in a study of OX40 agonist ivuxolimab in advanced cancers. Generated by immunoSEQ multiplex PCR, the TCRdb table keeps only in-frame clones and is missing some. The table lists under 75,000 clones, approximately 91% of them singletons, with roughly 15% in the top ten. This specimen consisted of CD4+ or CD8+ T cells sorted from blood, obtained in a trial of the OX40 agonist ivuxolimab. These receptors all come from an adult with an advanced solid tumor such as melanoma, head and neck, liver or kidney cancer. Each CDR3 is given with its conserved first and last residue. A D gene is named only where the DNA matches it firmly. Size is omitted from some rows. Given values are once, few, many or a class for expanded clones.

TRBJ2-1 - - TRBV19 CASSIRRDNEQFF TGTGCCAGTAGTATTAGGCGTGACAATGAGCAGTTCTTC
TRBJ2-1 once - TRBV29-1 CSATFLEYVYNEQFF TGCAGCGCGACGTTTTTGGAGTACGTCTACAATGAGCAGTTCTTC
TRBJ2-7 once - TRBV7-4 CASSLSGDYEQYF TGTGCCAGCAGCTTATCCGGGGACTACGAGCAGTACTTC
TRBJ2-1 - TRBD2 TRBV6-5 CASSYWTSGGINEQFF TGTGCCAGCAGTTACTGGACTAGCGGAGGTATCAATGAGCAGTTCTTC
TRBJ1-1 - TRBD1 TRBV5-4 CASSQADRAGTEAFF TGTGCCAGCAGCCAAGCTGACAGGGCGGGCACTGAAGCTTTCTTT
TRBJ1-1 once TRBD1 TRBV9 CASSVWTGEVNTEAFF TGTGCCAGCAGCGTTTGGACAGGGGAGGTGAACACTGAAGCTTTCTTT
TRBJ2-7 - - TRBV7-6 CASSLGEAYEQYF TGTGCCAGCAGCTTGGGCGAAGCCTACGAGCAGTACTTC
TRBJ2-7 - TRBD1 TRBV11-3 CASSLELPGQGYLEQYF TGTGCCAGCAGCTTAGAGCTCCCGGGACAGGGATATCTCGAGCAGTACTTC
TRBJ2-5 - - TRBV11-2 CASSFGTVSHEAQYF TGTGCCAGCAGCTTCGGGACCGTGTCACACGAGGCCCAGTACTTC
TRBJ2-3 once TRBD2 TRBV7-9 CASSHLAGGPDTQYF TGTGCCAGCAGCCATCTAGCGGGAGGACCAGATACGCAGTATTTT
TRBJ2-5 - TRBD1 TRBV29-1 CSVEGRGPAETQYF TGCAGCGTTGAGGGCAGGGGGCCAGCGGAGACCCAGTACTTC
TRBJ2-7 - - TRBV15 CATSREILYEQYF TGTGCCACCAGCAGAGAAATCCTCTACGAGCAGTACTTC
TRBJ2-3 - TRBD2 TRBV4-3 CASSQGLASLLLSTDTQYF TGCGCCAGCAGCCAAGGACTAGCGAGTTTACTTTTGAGTACAGATACGCAGTATTTT